These 29 T cell receptor beta chains originate from one sample sequenced in a study of identical twins. A single record per CDR3 protein comes from TCRdb applying MiXCR to the 5' RACE reads. Altogether about 260,000 distinct CDR3 sequences are present, about 7.3% being singletons, with the ten largest covering about 3.6%. These sequences were also reported in another study, on yellow fever vaccine responses in identical twins.

The specimen was memory (CD45RO+) T cells sorted from blood. The origin of the receptors is a woman younger than 35 in good health.

V and J are TRBV11-2 and TRBJ2-1, with unresolved D. The length of the CDR3 is 13 residues. V lost 5 bases to trimming and J lost 3 bases, with 8 bases between them. CDR1 SGHAT and CDR2 FQNNGV come from the germline V gene. In DNA form, the CDR3 reads TGTGCCAGCAGCGGAAGTCTCTACAATGAGCAGTTCTTC. Its translation: CASSGSLYNEQFF.

This clonotype turned up a few times. A much larger clone lies a single base off, so this may be a read error. The chain combines TRBV12-3 or TRBV12-4 with TRBJ2-2, with D possibly matching TRBD1 (5 bases). This CDR3 has 15 amino acids. This chain's CDR3 is CVSSSTTPQGGELFF. CDR3 sequence (DNA): TGTGTCAGCAGTTCGACGACCCCCCAGGGCGGGGAGCTGTTTTTT.

This clonotype occurred many times. The rearrangement uses TRBV29-1 and TRBJ2-1, with D possibly matching TRBD2 (7 bases). Looked up from germline, CDR1 is SQVTM and CDR2 is ANQGSEA. This CDR3 spans 16 amino acids. Trimming took off 4 bases at V and 0 bases at J, with 16 bases between the two ends. CDR3 coding DNA: TGCAGCGTTGGGTCGGGGGGCTCAAGCTCCTACAATGAGCAGTTCTTC. This encodes CSVGSGGSSSYNEQFF.

This clonotype was seen many times. The chain combines TRBV5-6 with TRBJ2-1; 11 nucleotides agree with TRBD2. The CDR3 is 15 residues long. With 5 bases clipped from V and 4 bases from J, the junction kept 5 bases outside the gene matches. The germline V gene has CDR1 SGHDT and CDR2 YYEEEE. The CDR3 coding sequence is TGTGCCAGCAGGACTAGCGGGGCTAGGTACAATGAGCAGTTCTTC. Protein: CASRTSGARYNEQFF.

This clonotype was seen a few times. The chain links TRBV6-1 to TRBJ2-2; the D gene is possibly TRBD1 (6 bases). The V end lost 7 bases, the J end lost 5 bases, and 17 bases lay between the germline ends. This CDR3 region has 15 residues. Germline V gene lookup returns CDR1 MNHNS and CDR2 SASEGT. CDR3 residues: CASKVTGQGTGELFF. CDR3 DNA sequence: TGTGCCAGCAAGGTCACAGGCCAGGGGACCGGGGAGCTGTTTTTT.

The table lists this clonotype with many counts. This chain uses TRBV5-5 with TRBJ2-2, with 7 bases identical to TRBD2. This CDR3 comprises 16 residues. Losses at the gene ends were 0 bases for V and 2 bases for J; bases not matched to a gene: 4. Germline CDR1 is SGHKS and CDR2 is YYEKEE (reference sequence). In DNA, the CDR3 is TGTGCCAGCAGCTTGGGGGCGGGAGCCAACACCGGGGAGCTGTTTTTT. It specifies CASSLGAGANTGELFF.

The chain employs TRBV15 and TRBJ2-2, with 7 bases matching TRBD2. The CDR3 runs 15 residues. Per the germline V gene, CDR1 is LNHNV and CDR2 is YYDKDF (reference sequence). The trim removed 3 bases at V and 7 bases at J, leaving 8 bases unmatched. In DNA form, the CDR3 reads TGTGCCACCAGCAGGCGTTCTAGCGGTAACGGGGAGCTGTTTTTT. This encodes CATSRRSSGNGELFF.

This clonotype was observed a few times. V is TRBV7-8 and J is TRBJ2-7, with 7 bases lining up with TRBD1. J gave up 2 bases and V 2 bases, and 6 bases lay outside the gene matches. The CDR3 is 15 amino acids. Germline CDR1 SGHVS, CDR2 FQNEAQ. The CDR3 DNA reads TGTGCCAGCAGCTTACGCGGACAGGCGACCTACGAGCAGTACTTC. Protein: CASSLRGQATYEQYF.

CDR3 nucleotides: TGTGCCAGCAGCCATAGGACAGGGATTTATACCGGGGAGCTGTTTTTT. Encoded protein: CASSHRTGIYTGELFF. The gene calls are TRBV7-9 and TRBJ2-2; 8 bases are shared with TRBD1. The germline V gene encodes CDR1 SEHNR and CDR2 FQNEAQ (reference sequence). The V and J ends lost 5 bases and 5 bases, in that order; junction bases with no gene match: 10. The CDR3 runs 16 residues. Full variable domain (rest looked up from reference TRBV7-9 and TRBJ2-2): DTGVSQNPRHKITKRGQNVTFRCDPISEHNRLYWYRQTLGQGPEFLTYFQNEAQLEKSRLLSDRFSAERPKGSFSTLEIQRTEQGDSAMYLCASSHRTGIYTGELFFGEGSRLTVL.

This clonotype was observed at least ten times. The rearrangement joins TRBV12-3 or TRBV12-4 to TRBJ1-3; D not resolved. This CDR3 has 13 amino acids. The CDR3 reads CGQSPGSGNTIYF. Written as DNA, the CDR3 is TGTGGACAATCCCCAGGCTCTGGAAACACCATATATTTT.

The chain uses TRBV24-1 and TRBJ2-3, with 8 positions matching TRBD1. V shed 4 bases and J 4 bases; nucleotides not matched to a gene: 15. The CDR3 covers 18 residues. In germline, CDR1 is KGHDR, CDR2 SFDVKD. As DNA, the CDR3 is TGTGCCACCAGTGACCCAGTCCGACAGGGGAGTTTCTCAGATACGCAGTATTTT. Translated: CATSDPVRQGSFSDTQYF.

This clonotype showed up just a few times. The chain joins TRBV20-1 to TRBJ2-2; TRBD2 agrees at 11 bases. This CDR3 comprises 15 residues. V lost 4 bases, J lost 7 bases, and 8 bases stayed unmatched. Germline V gives CDR1 DFQATT, CDR2 SNEGSKA (reference sequence). CDR3 amino acids: CSATETSGSGGELFF. The DNA for the CDR3 is TGCAGTGCTACAGAAACTAGCGGGAGTGGCGGGGAGCTGTTTTTT.

This clonotype was seen at least ten times. This CDR3 reads CASRGLAGGIDEQFF. The CDR3 nucleotides are TGTGCCAGCAGGGGATTAGCGGGGGGGATCGATGAGCAGTTCTTC. V gene TRBV6-2 or TRBV6-3 combines with J gene TRBJ2-1, with TRBD2 matching over 11 bases. The ends lost 6 bases at V and 8 bases at J; junction bases unmatched: 9. CDR3 size: 15 residues. The germline gives CDR1 MNHEY, CDR2 SVGEGT.

The sample holds one count of this clonotype. This CDR3 is CASRPGLGPGELFF. In DNA form, the CDR3 reads TGTGCCAGCAGGCCGGGACTAGGGCCCGGGGAGCTGTTTTTT. The chain combines TRBV11-2 with TRBJ2-2; the match to TRBD2 covers 8 bases. The CDR3 contains 14 residues. Looked up from germline, CDR1 is SGHAT and CDR2 is FQNNGV. J was trimmed by 6 bases and V by 6 bases; bases with no gene match: 6. Filled out from reference TRBV11-2 and TRBJ2-2, the complete variable domain reads EAGVAQSPRYKIIEKRQSVAFWCNPISGHATLYWYQQILGQGPKLLIQFQNNGVVDDSQLPKDRFSAERLKGVDSTLKIQPAKLEDSAVYLCASRPGLGPGELFFGEGSRLTVL.

This clonotype appeared many times. The chain couples TRBV5-6 to TRBJ2-2; D uncertain. This CDR3 spans 16 amino acids. CDR1 and CDR2 from the germline V gene are SGHDT and YYEEEE. V was clipped by 1 base and J by 0 bases, with 10 bases between them. CDR3 residues: CASSLKVKANTGELFF. The DNA of the CDR3 is TGTGCCAGCAGCTTGAAAGTTAAAGCGAACACCGGGGAGCTGTTTTTT.

J is TRBJ2-5 and V is TRBV3-1, with TRBD1 identical over 7 bases. CDR3 length: 15 residues. V shed 7 bases and J 2 bases; nucleotides not matched to a gene: 10. Per germline, CDR1 LGHDT and CDR2 YNNKEL (reference sequence). The CDR3 reads CASTSQDRRQETQYF. The CDR3 bases are TGTGCCAGCACCTCGCAGGACAGGAGACAAGAGACCCAGTACTTC.

This clonotype was observed many times. The rearrangement links TRBV7-6 to TRBJ2-2; 7 bases agree with TRBD1. The ends lost 7 bases at V and 4 bases at J; junction bases unmatched: 9. The CDR3 runs 15 residues. Germline assignment: CDR1 SGHVS and CDR2 FNYEAQ. The CDR3 nucleotides are TGTGCCAGCAACAAACGGACAGGAGGCACCGGGGAGCTGTTTTTT. Encoded protein: CASNKRTGGTGELFF.

This clonotype was seen ten or more times. This sequence joins TRBV12-3 or TRBV12-4 and TRBJ1-5, with D perhaps matching TRBD1 (5 bases). V was shortened by 3 bases and J by 3 bases, with 12 bases between the two germline ends. This CDR3 spans 15 amino acids. The CDR3 nucleotides are TGTGCCAGCAGTTTCGGGAGGGGCGACAATCAGCCCCAGCATTTT. The encoded protein is CASSFGRGDNQPQHF.

The table lists this clonotype with many counts. The gene calls are TRBV7-9 and TRBJ2-1, with 7 bases lining up with TRBD1. The CDR3 runs 13 residues. Losses at the gene ends were 4 bases for V and 9 bases for J; bases not matched to a gene: 6. The germline gives CDR1 SEHNR, CDR2 FQNEAQ (reference sequence). DNA of the CDR3: TGTGCCAGCAGCTCCACAGGGGTTAGTGAGCAGTTCTTC. Encoded protein: CASSSTGVSEQFF.

This clonotype showed up just a few times. The gene calls are TRBV5-1 and TRBJ2-5, with TRBD2 as a possible D gene (6 bases). Germline V CDR1 and CDR2: SGHRS, YFSETQ. The CDR3 totals 15 residues. The ends were cut back, 1 base at V and 5 bases at J, with 15 bases in the middle. In nucleotides, the CDR3 is TGCGCCAGCAGCTTGCCCCGCGGGATGCCGGAGACCCAGTACTTC. Amino acid sequence: CASSLPRGMPETQYF.

This clonotype was counted a single time. The chain links TRBV3-1 to TRBJ1-2; 7 bases line up with TRBD1. Germline CDR1 reads LGHDT; CDR2 reads YNNKEL (reference sequence). J gave up 6 bases and V 2 bases, and 3 bases lay outside the gene matches. The CDR3 has 13 amino acids. The CDR3 bases are TGTGCCAGCAGCCAATTAACAGGGGATGGCTACACCTTC. Its protein is CASSQLTGDGYTF.

The V gene is TRBV5-1, the J gene TRBJ2-3; either TRBD1 or TRBD2 may fit D (7 bases each). In germline, CDR1 is SGHRS, CDR2 YFSETQ. This CDR3 is built from 17 residues. With 4 bases removed from V and 2 bases from J, the gap between germline ends came to 20 bases. The DNA of the CDR3 is TGCGCCAGCAGCCTCCAGGGGGGGGCGGGTTCCACAGATACGCAGTATTTT. Its protein product is CASSLQGGAGSTDTQYF.

The rearrangement joins TRBV2 to TRBJ2-5; no clear D gene. CDR1 is SNHLY and CDR2 is FYNNEI in the germline V gene. V was pared by 4 bases and J by 1 base, with 10 bases between. The CDR3 loop spans 14 amino acids. The CDR3 DNA sequence: TGTGCCAGCAGTGGGCAGCGCCGCCAAGAGACCCAGTACTTC. Amino acid sequence: CASSGQRRQETQYF.

With regard to this clonotype: Since a much larger clone is just one base distant, this may be a read error. The chain links TRBV5-1 to TRBJ2-3, with D uncertain. V was cut by 4 bases and J by 1 base, with 16 bases left in between. The length of the CDR3 is 16 residues. CDR1 and CDR2 (germline): SGHRS, YFSETQ. In nucleotides, the CDR3 is TGCGCCAGCAGCGCAGACGGAGATAGGGGCACAGATACGCAGTATTTT. The encoded protein is CASSADGDRGTDTQYF.

This clonotype was seen many times. This chain links TRBV20-1 with TRBJ2-4, with D hard to call. The germline gives CDR1 DFQATT, CDR2 SNEGSKA (reference sequence). Between the trimmed V and J ends, which lost 0 bases and 3 bases, there was a span of 9 bases. CDR3 length: 14 amino acids. The CDR3 here is CSARDSAIKNIQYF. The CDR3 DNA is TGCAGTGCTAGAGATTCAGCTATCAAAAACATTCAGTACTTC.

V and J are TRBV7-9 and TRBJ2-3; a possible D gene is TRBD2 (5 bases). CDR1 SEHNR and CDR2 FQNEAQ come from the germline V gene (reference sequence). The CDR3 contains 16 residues. Trimming shortened V by 5 bases and J by 1 base, and 16 bases separated the two germline ends. CDR3 loop: CASSPRGSVGTDTQYF. As DNA, the CDR3 is TGTGCCAGCAGCCCCCGGGGTAGCGTCGGCACAGATACGCAGTATTTT. The full variable domain, rest sourced from reference TRBV7-9 and TRBJ2-3, is DTGVSQNPRHKITKRGQNVTFRCDPISEHNRLYWYRQTLGQGPEFLTYFQNEAQLEKSRLLSDRFSAERPKGSFSTLEIQRTEQGDSAMYLCASSPRGSVGTDTQYFGPGTRLTVL.

V usage is TRBV19 and J usage is TRBJ2-1; a possible D gene is TRBD2 (5 bases). This CDR3 region has 15 residues. Trimming left V 6 bases short and J 2 bases short, with 14 bases between. Germline V CDR1 and CDR2: LNHDA, SQIVND (reference sequence). The CDR3 sequence: CASSPQRNAYNEQFF. The CDR3, as DNA: TGTGCCAGTAGCCCGCAGCGGAATGCCTACAATGAGCAGTTCTTC.

This clonotype was detected many times. The chain links TRBV7-9 to TRBJ1-6; 9 bases are shared with TRBD1. The CDR3 is 15 residues long. Germline lookup yields CDR1 SEHNR and CDR2 FQNEAQ (reference sequence). The junction had 8 bases not matched to a gene; V was cut back by 5 bases and J by 9 bases. In DNA, the CDR3 is TGTGCCAGCAGCCCCGGGACAGGGTACGGTTCACCCCTCCACTTT. Translation gives CASSPGTGYGSPLHF.

The CDR3 nucleotides are TGTGCCAGCAGTTACGGGAGGGGACAAGGGGAGACCCAGTACTTC. Protein sequence: CASSYGRGQGETQYF. This sequence joins TRBV6-5 and TRBJ2-5; D is perhaps TRBD2 (7 bases). The CDR3 extends over 15 amino acids. V was clipped by 2 bases and J by 5 bases, with 15 bases between them. Germline CDR1 MNHEY, CDR2 SVGAGI.